This TCR beta chain was sequenced for a study of cytomegalovirus exposure and HLA in healthy donors. Study-wide results and limits: Relative to the approximately 700-donor mean, N-insertions were reportedly fewer in an Asian-associated ancestry cluster in a later analysis. V- and J-gene trimming in TCR beta was tied to a missense DCLRE1C variant by an analysis performed later. It was likely that a cluster of highly shared sequence variants was a sequencing artifact. According to an earlier analysis, most TCR beta V segments yielded productive rearrangements about 90% or about 30% of the time.

A word on this clone: The target antigen is unknown.

Germline V gene sequence: CDR1 WNHNN, CDR2 SYGVQD (reference sequence). This CDR3 spans 15 amino acids. Trimming stripped 3 bases from V and 5 bases from J, with 16 bases between. Both 60 Vbeta primers and 13 Jbeta primers went into the PCR. Measured with immunoSEQ multiplex PCR; TCRdb has only the in-frame clones, and not every one. The sample carries 150,000 to 180,000 clones, roughly 77% recorded once. The sequence was obtained from a man aged 25 to 45 in good health and CMV-seropositive. This chain links TRBV10-1 with TRBJ2-5, with a possible D match to TRBD2 (5 bases). Material for sequencing was PBMCs. CDR3 residues: CASSDPTSGIETQYF. For the CDR3, the DNA is TGCGCCAGCAGTGACCCGACATCGGGGATCGAGACCCAGTACTTC.